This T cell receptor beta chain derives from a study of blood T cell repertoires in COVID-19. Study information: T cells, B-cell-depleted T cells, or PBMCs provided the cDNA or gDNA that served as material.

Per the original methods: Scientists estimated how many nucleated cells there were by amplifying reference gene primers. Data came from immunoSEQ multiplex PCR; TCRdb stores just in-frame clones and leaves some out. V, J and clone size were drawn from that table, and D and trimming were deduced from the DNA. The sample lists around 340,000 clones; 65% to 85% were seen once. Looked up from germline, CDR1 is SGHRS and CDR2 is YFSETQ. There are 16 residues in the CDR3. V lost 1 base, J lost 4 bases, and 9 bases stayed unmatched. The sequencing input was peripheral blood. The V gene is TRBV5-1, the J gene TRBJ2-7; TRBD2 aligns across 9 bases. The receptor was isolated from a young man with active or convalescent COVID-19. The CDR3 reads CASSLSPGLALYEQYF. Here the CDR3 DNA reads TGCGCCAGCAGCTTGAGTCCGGGACTAGCCTTGTACGAGCAGTACTTC.